The 21 T cell receptor beta chains presented below share a single source sample, sequenced in a study of blood T cell repertoires in COVID-19 (TCRdb year 2020). The method behind the library was the immunoSEQ multiplex PCR assay. Imported from immuneACCESS, the table was reduced by TCRdb to in-frame sequences with V and J called. These copies leave out some clones; in studies compared against another copy, an unresolved V gene accounts for under half, and the cause of the remainder is not known. Here the sample has 310,000 or so clones; about 88% occur a single time. The ten largest make up about 9.5% of the sample. The specimen sequenced was PBMCs or T cells enriched from blood (not recorded which). The source is a woman in her thirties or forties who had recovered from COVID-19.

The J gene is TRBJ1-4, the V gene TRBV29-1; D call uncertain. The V end lost 7 bases, the J end lost 10 bases, and 16 bases lay between the germline ends. Germline values: CDR1 SQVTM, CDR2 ANQGSEA. This CDR3 is 12 amino acids long. The CDR3 DNA reads TGCAGCGGATGGGAGTCAAGTGGAAAACTGTTTTTT. Translating gives CSGWESSGKLFF.

The chain couples TRBV3-1 (or the pseudogene TRBV3-2) to TRBJ1-1; D gene ambiguous. CDR3 size: 14 residues. V was pared by 2 bases and J by 1 base, with 8 bases between. Germline-derived CDR1 and CDR2 are LGHDT and YNNKEL (reference sequence). CDR3 residues: CASSQSQENTEAFF. DNA for the CDR3: TGTGCCAGCAGCCAATCCCAGGAGAACACTGAAGCTTTCTTT.

The chain links TRBV5-1 to TRBJ1-6; D remains unclear. In germline, CDR1 is SGHRS, CDR2 YFSETQ. Trimming shortened V by 2 bases and J by 7 bases, and 10 bases separated the two germline ends. This CDR3 region has 14 residues. CDR3 amino acids: CASSFEGSNSPLHF. CDR3 DNA sequence: TGCGCCAGCAGCTTTGAGGGCTCGAATTCACCCCTCCACTTT.

This chain links TRBV10-3 with TRBJ1-5; 7 positions match TRBD1. The CDR3 has 16 amino acids. V shed 3 bases, J shed 0 bases, and the junction held 5 bases outside the gene matches. The germline gives CDR1 ENHRY, CDR2 SYGVKD. The CDR3 nucleotides are TGTGCCATCAGTGATCAGGGGGGAAGTAGCAATCAGCCCCAGCATTTT. It encodes CAISDQGGSSNQPQHF.

The rearrangement links TRBV4-3 to TRBJ2-3; D is possibly TRBD2 (5 bases). Germline V gene sequence: CDR1 LGHNA, CDR2 YSLEER. V lost 3 bases to trimming and J lost 2 bases, with 6 bases between them. This CDR3 is 13 amino acids long. CDR3 sequence: CASSQGVTDTQYF. For the CDR3, the DNA is TGCGCCAGCAGCCAGGGAGTCACAGATACGCAGTATTTT.

This chain joins TRBV20-1 and TRBJ1-2; D perhaps matches TRBD1 (5 bases). Looked up from germline, CDR1 is DFQATT and CDR2 is SNEGSKA (reference sequence). V lost 3 bases and J 4 bases, leaving 18 bases between the germline ends. The CDR3 spans 15 residues. CDR3 coding DNA: TGCAGTGCTAGTTTCCATTCCCAGGGCGGCTATGGCTACACCTTC. Amino acid sequence: CSASFHSQGGYGYTF.

A single count supports this clone. The chain has TRBV7-2 and TRBJ1-5; possible D gene TRBD1, 6 bases. Germline CDR1 reads SGHTA; CDR2 reads FQGNSA. The germline V and J ends were trimmed by 5 bases and 4 bases, with 15 bases remaining between them. The CDR3 contains 15 residues. CDR3 bases: TGTGCCAGCAGCGAATTCCCAGGGGTAAATCAGCCCCAGCATTTT. Translated: CASSEFPGVNQPQHF. Full variable domain (remainder filled in from reference TRBV7-2 and TRBJ1-5): GAGVSQSPSNKVTEKGKDVELRCDPISGHTALYWYRQSLGQGLEFLIYFQGNSAPDKSGLPSDRFSAERTGGSVSTLTIQRTQQEDSAVYLCASSEFPGVNQPQHFGDGTRLSIL.

J is TRBJ2-2 and V is TRBV2; no clear D. The CDR3 has 16 amino acids. V was shortened by 5 bases and J by 1 base, with 14 bases between the two germline ends. The germline V gene has CDR1 SNHLY and CDR2 FYNNEI. The CDR3 spells CASSPNNIKNTGELFF. DNA of the CDR3: TGTGCCAGCAGTCCAAATAACATAAAGAACACCGGGGAGCTGTTTTTT.

The genes are TRBV9 and TRBJ2-2; D might be TRBD2 (5 bases). V gave up 0 bases and J gave up 7 bases, with 10 bases separating them. This CDR3 region has 14 residues. CDR1 is SGDLS, CDR2 YYNGEE, per germline. Written as DNA, the CDR3 is TGTGCCAGCAGCGTAGCTTCCGAGGGCGGGGAGCTGTTTTTT. Protein: CASSVASEGGELFF.

V and J are TRBV11-1 and TRBJ1-1, with unresolved D. Germline values: CDR1 SGHAT, CDR2 FQDESV (reference sequence). With 1 base removed from V and 2 bases from J, the gap between germline ends came to 5 bases. CDR3 length: 13 amino acids. As DNA, the CDR3 is TGTGCCAGCAGCTTAGGAGGCAACACTGAAGCTTTCTTT. Amino acid sequence: CASSLGGNTEAFF.

This clone was recorded only once. The rearrangement uses TRBV3-1 (or the pseudogene TRBV3-2) and TRBJ2-3; 12 nucleotides match TRBD2. Germline CDR1 is LGHDT and CDR2 is YNNKEL (reference sequence). Trimming removed 4 bases from V and 3 bases from J; junction bases left unmatched: 2. This CDR3 has 15 residues. The CDR3 spells CASSLGTSGTDTQYF. The CDR3 DNA is TGTGCCAGCAGCCTCGGGACTAGCGGGACAGATACGCAGTATTTT.

The chain joins TRBV5-1 to TRBJ1-2; 8 bases align to TRBD1. In germline, CDR1 is SGHRS, CDR2 YFSETQ. J was trimmed by 4 bases and V by 2 bases; bases with no gene match: 7. This CDR3 contains 15 residues. In DNA, the CDR3 is TGCGCCAGCAGCTTTGGGCAGGGGGCCCGCTATGGCTACACCTTC. Its translation is CASSFGQGARYGYTF. The entire variable domain, with the rest obtained from reference TRBV5-1 and TRBJ1-2, is as follows: KAGVTQTPRYLIKTRGQQVTLSCSPISGHRSVSWYQQTPGQGLQFLFEYFSETQRNKGNFPGRFSGRQFSNSRSEMNVSTLELGDSALYLCASSFGQGARYGYTFGSGTRLTVV.

The chain employs TRBV19 and TRBJ2-1, with D possibly TRBD2 on 6 matching bases. V lost 2 bases and J lost 2, with 7 bases in between. The germline gives CDR1 LNHDA, CDR2 SQIVND (reference sequence). The CDR3 is made up of 14 amino acids. CDR3 residues: CASSIRTTYNEQFF. The CDR3 DNA sequence: TGTGCCAGTAGTATACGGACTACCTACAATGAGCAGTTCTTC.

The chain uses TRBV28 and TRBJ2-5; TRBD2 might be the D (6 bases). Per germline, CDR1 MDHEN and CDR2 SYDVKM. This CDR3 comprises 17 residues. Trimming took off 3 bases at V and 5 bases at J, with 22 bases between the two ends. CDR3 protein: CASSFPSRDSPRETQYF. As DNA, the CDR3 is TGTGCCAGCAGTTTCCCCTCCCGGGACTCCCCTCGCGAGACCCAGTACTTC.

The chain links TRBV11-3 to TRBJ2-1, with TRBD2 matching 10 bases. This CDR3 is 16 amino acids long. Germline V gene lookup returns CDR1 SGHNT and CDR2 YENEEA. J gave up 9 bases and V 1 base, and 9 bases lay outside the gene matches. The CDR3 bases are TGTGCCAGCAGCTTAGTGTCGGCTAGCGGGAGTGGTGAGCAGTTCTTC. Translated: CASSLVSASGSGEQFF.

V and J are TRBV10-3 and TRBJ1-2; 7 bases align to TRBD1. Germline trimming cut 9 bases from V and 8 bases from J; bases unmatched to any gene: 9. Germline CDR1 ENHRY, CDR2 SYGVKD. This CDR3 comprises 12 residues. The CDR3 spells CAIPWTGPGYTF. The CDR3 coding sequence is TGTGCCATTCCCTGGACAGGTCCAGGCTACACCTTC.

The rearrangement links TRBV4-1 to TRBJ2-3, with 11 nucleotides matching TRBD2. From germline, CDR1 is MGHRA and CDR2 YSYEKL. The CDR3 extends over 16 amino acids. V shed 4 bases, J shed 2 bases, and the junction held 5 bases outside the gene matches. CDR3 in amino acids: CASSPGTSGDTDTQYF. In nucleotides, the CDR3 is TGCGCCAGCAGCCCTGGGACTAGCGGAGACACAGATACGCAGTATTTT.

This sequence joins TRBV19 and TRBJ1-2, with D tentatively TRBD1 (6 bases). Trimming left V 5 bases short and J 8 bases short, with 24 bases between. The germline gives CDR1 LNHDA, CDR2 SQIVND (reference sequence). The CDR3 is 16 residues long. CDR3 in amino acids: CASSPSLGGALGGYTF. The DNA for the CDR3 is TGTGCCAGTAGTCCCTCGCTGGGGGGGGCGCTTGGGGGCTACACCTTC.

This clone was recorded once. The V and J genes are TRBV19 and TRBJ2-2; D possibly corresponds to TRBD2 (6 bases). This CDR3 contains 14 residues. Germline V gene sequence: CDR1 LNHDA, CDR2 SQIVND (reference sequence). The germline V and J ends were trimmed by 8 bases and 3 bases, with 13 bases remaining between them. This chain's CDR3 is CASSGDGYTGELFF. The CDR3, as DNA: TGTGCCAGTTCGGGGGACGGTTACACCGGGGAGCTGTTTTTT.

This sequence joins TRBV29-1 and TRBJ1-2; a possible D gene is TRBD1 (6 bases). Trimming removed 4 bases from V and 3 bases from J, with 15 bases in between. The V gene's germline CDR1 is SQVTM and CDR2 ANQGSEA. The CDR3 has 14 amino acids. CDR3 nucleotides: TGCAGCGTTGCGAGGCAGGGGTTGGACTATGGCTACACCTTC. Protein: CSVARQGLDYGYTF. Looking up the rest from reference TRBV29-1 and TRBJ1-2 gives the full variable domain: SAVISQKPSRDICQRGTSLTIQCQVDSQVTMMFWYRQQPGQSLTLIATANQGSEATYESGFVIDKFPISRPNLTFSTLTVSNMSPEDSSIYLCSVARQGLDYGYTFGSGTRLTVV.

This chain joins TRBV10-1 and TRBJ2-3; a possible D gene is TRBD1 (5 bases). This CDR3 has 16 residues. V was clipped by 0 bases and J by 5 bases, with 15 bases between them. The germline CDR1 and CDR2 sequences are WNHNN and SYGVQD (reference sequence). CDR3 nucleotides: TGCGCCAGCAGTGAGTCTATAGGGGTTGGGGAAGATACGCAGTATTTT. As protein: CASSESIGVGEDTQYF.